Sequencing of this T cell receptor beta chain was carried out in a study of shared clonotypes between healthy human individuals. Study-level information: Two women and a few men aged 18 to 49 made up the donors.

This clone is a singleton in its sample. The V gene lost 4 bases and the J gene lost 6 bases, with 5 bases spanning the gap. CDR1 SGDLS and CDR2 YYNGEE come from the germline V gene. The CDR3 length is 12 residues. Clones were read by immunoSEQ multiplex PCR, and TCRdb kept only the in-frame ones, dropping some. The sample has 450,000 to 500,000 clones, over 70% seen once. The V call is TRBV9, the J call TRBJ2-6; D remains ambiguous. This clonotype was sampled from a woman in her 40s in good health. Some clones in this sample may be carry-over from other donors' samples. What was sequenced was PBMCs. Here the CDR3 DNA reads TGTGCCAGCAGCCCCCTGGCCAACGTCCTGACTTTC. Its translation: CASSPLANVLTF.